This is a list of T cell receptor beta chains from one sample in a study of T cell changes during pregnancy in multiple sclerosis. Using immunoSEQ multiplex PCR, the repertoire was profiled, and TCRdb retains in-frame clones only, with some absent. The table has 65,000 to 80,000 clones, roughly 93% seen once. Source: peripheral blood, taken in the second trimester of pregnancy. The receptors shown here come from a female donor with multiple sclerosis, enrolled in a pregnancy study. The CDR3 runs from the conserved cysteine through the conserved F or W. The D gene is left open where the match is weak. Only part of the rows carry a size: once, few, many, or a class if the clone is expanded.

v_gene: TRBV30
d_gene: TRBD1
abundance: -
len: 17
j_gene: TRBJ1-2
CDR3aa: CAWSRDRGNRPNYGYTF
CDR3nt: TGTGCCTGGAGCCGCGACAGGGGGAATCGCCCTAACTATGGCTACACCTTC

v_gene: TRBV7-6
d_gene: TRBD1
abundance: -
len: 14
j_gene: TRBJ1-2
CDR3aa: CASSLDRGNYGYTF
CDR3nt: TGTGCCAGCAGCTTGGACAGGGGAAACTATGGCTACACCTTC

v_gene: TRBV29-1
d_gene: TRBD1
abundance: once
len: 14
j_gene: TRBJ1-1
CDR3aa: CSAPTGGINTEAFF
CDR3nt: TGCAGCGCGCCGACAGGGGGCATAAACACTGAAGCTTTCTTT

v_gene: TRBV11-2
d_gene: -
abundance: -
len: 18
j_gene: TRBJ1-1
CDR3aa: CASSLSDSLRERIGVAFF
CDR3nt: TGTGCCAGCAGCTTATCCGATAGTCTTCGGGAAAGGATCGGGGTCGCTTTCTTT

v_gene: TRBV29-1
d_gene: -
abundance: -
len: 13
j_gene: TRBJ1-2
CDR3aa: CSVEVQGHYGYTF
CDR3nt: TGCAGCGTTGAGGTACAGGGCCACTATGGCTACACCTTC

v_gene: TRBV7-3
d_gene: TRBD2
abundance: -
len: 16
j_gene: TRBJ2-3
CDR3aa: CASSLTFGGARDTQYF
CDR3nt: TGTGCCAGCAGCTTAACGTTCGGGGGGGCGAGAGATACGCAGTATTTT

v_gene: TRBV29-1
d_gene: TRBD1
abundance: -
len: 12
j_gene: TRBJ2-7
CDR3aa: CSVTGVTYEQYF
CDR3nt: TGCAGCGTAACAGGGGTTACCTACGAGCAGTACTTC

v_gene: TRBV5-4
d_gene: TRBD1
abundance: -
len: 16
j_gene: TRBJ1-3
CDR3aa: CASSGQGKSSGNTIYF
CDR3nt: TGTGCCAGCAGCGGACAGGGAAAAAGCTCTGGAAACACCATATATTTT

v_gene: TRBV5-1
d_gene: -
abundance: few
len: 14
j_gene: TRBJ1-2
CDR3aa: CASSWRAIGDGYTF
CDR3nt: TGCGCCAGCAGCTGGCGGGCCATCGGGGATGGCTACACCTTC

v_gene: TRBV19
d_gene: -
abundance: -
len: 14
j_gene: TRBJ2-1
CDR3aa: CASSITSTGNEQFF
CDR3nt: TGTGCCAGTAGTATAACTTCGACAGGCAATGAGCAGTTCTTC

v_gene: TRBV10-3
d_gene: -
abundance: -
len: 11
j_gene: TRBJ2-3
CDR3aa: CAIKGQDTQYF
CDR3nt: TGTGCCATAAAGGGGCAAGATACGCAGTATTTT

v_gene: TRBV19
d_gene: TRBD1
abundance: -
len: 14
j_gene: TRBJ2-7
CDR3aa: CASSRDRVGYEQYF
CDR3nt: TGTGCCAGTTCCCGGGACAGGGTAGGGTACGAGCAGTACTTC

v_gene: TRBV28
d_gene: -
abundance: -
len: 10
j_gene: TRBJ1-1
CDR3aa: CASNRGKAFF
CDR3nt: TGTGCCAGCAATAGGGGTAAAGCTTTCTTT

v_gene: TRBV7-9
d_gene: -
abundance: -
len: 12
j_gene: TRBJ1-1
CDR3aa: CASSFAVTEAFF
CDR3nt: TGTGCCAGCAGCTTTGCAGTCACTGAAGCTTTCTTT

v_gene: TRBV6-6
d_gene: -
abundance: -
len: 15
j_gene: TRBJ2-6
CDR3aa: CASISADSGANVLTF
CDR3nt: TGTGCCAGCATATCAGCGGACTCTGGGGCCAACGTCCTGACTTTC

v_gene: TRBV6-5
d_gene: TRBD1
abundance: -
len: 15
j_gene: TRBJ2-2
CDR3aa: CASSRHEGAPGELFF
CDR3nt: TGTGCCAGCAGCCGACACGAGGGGGCCCCCGGGGAGCTGTTTTTT

v_gene: TRBV18
d_gene: -
abundance: -
len: 13
j_gene: TRBJ1-1
CDR3aa: CASSSQENTEAFF
CDR3nt: TGTGCCAGCTCTTCGCAGGAGAACACTGAAGCTTTCTTT

v_gene: TRBV10-3
d_gene: -
abundance: -
len: 14
j_gene: TRBJ2-7
CDR3aa: CAISAAGSSYEQYF
CDR3nt: TGTGCCATCAGCGCGGCGGGGAGCTCCTACGAGCAGTACTTC

v_gene: TRBV5-5
d_gene: TRBD2
abundance: -
len: 15
j_gene: TRBJ2-7
CDR3aa: CASSAGTSVTYEQYF
CDR3nt: TGTGCCAGCAGCGCCGGGACTAGCGTTACCTACGAGCAGTACTTC

v_gene: TRBV12-5
d_gene: -
abundance: -
len: 13
j_gene: TRBJ2-1
CDR3aa: CASGLEEYNEQFF
CDR3nt: TGTGCTAGTGGTTTAGAGGAGTACAATGAGCAGTTCTTC

v_gene: TRBV30
d_gene: -
abundance: few
len: 13
j_gene: TRBJ1-1
CDR3aa: CAWTPGGNTEAFF
CDR3nt: TGTGCCTGGACCCCCGGAGGGAACACTGAAGCTTTCTTT

v_gene: TRBV7-9
d_gene: -
abundance: -
len: 14
j_gene: TRBJ2-7
CDR3aa: CASSLRGGRDEQYF
CDR3nt: TGTGCCAGCAGCTTAAGGGGGGGCCGCGACGAGCAGTACTTC

v_gene: TRBV15
d_gene: -
abundance: -
len: 20
j_gene: TRBJ1-3
CDR3aa: CATSRDHNFQRDTSGNTIYF
CDR3nt: TGTGCCACCAGCAGAGATCATAACTTCCAGCGGGACACCTCTGGAAACACCATATATTTT

v_gene: TRBV10-3
d_gene: -
abundance: -
len: 14
j_gene: TRBJ2-3
CDR3aa: CAIRGRQAQNTQYF
CDR3nt: TGTGCCATCAGGGGTAGACAGGCACAAAATACGCAGTATTTT

v_gene: TRBV6-6
d_gene: -
abundance: -
len: 13
j_gene: TRBJ2-7
CDR3aa: CASSYYQAPEQYF
CDR3nt: TGTGCCAGCAGTTACTACCAGGCCCCCGAGCAGTACTTC

v_gene: TRBV19
d_gene: -
abundance: -
len: 14
j_gene: TRBJ1-5
CDR3aa: CASSRPTGNQPQHF
CDR3nt: TGTGCCAGTAGTAGACCTACAGGAAATCAGCCCCAGCATTTT

v_gene: TRBV5-1
d_gene: TRBD2
abundance: -
len: 16
j_gene: TRBJ2-1
CDR3aa: CASSLATSGGADEQFF
CDR3nt: TGCGCCAGCAGCTTGGCAACTAGCGGGGGGGCTGATGAGCAGTTCTTC

v_gene: TRBV6-4
d_gene: -
abundance: -
len: 12
j_gene: TRBJ2-2
CDR3aa: CASSQGTGELFF
CDR3nt: TGTGCCAGCAGCCAGGGCACCGGGGAGCTGTTTTTT

v_gene: TRBV27
d_gene: TRBD2
abundance: -
len: 16
j_gene: TRBJ2-7
CDR3aa: CASSFALAGAAYEQYF
CDR3nt: TGTGCCAGCAGTTTTGCGCTAGCGGGGGCCGCCTACGAGCAGTACTTC

v_gene: TRBV4-2
d_gene: -
abundance: -
len: 13
j_gene: TRBJ2-3
CDR3aa: CASSWGLTDTQYF
CDR3nt: TGTGCCAGCAGCTGGGGACTCACAGATACGCAGTATTTT

v_gene: TRBV4-2
d_gene: TRBD1
abundance: -
len: 16
j_gene: TRBJ2-2
CDR3aa: CASSQGTGVNTGELFF
CDR3nt: TGTGCCAGCAGCCAAGGGACAGGGGTTAACACCGGGGAGCTGTTTTTT

v_gene: TRBV4-1
d_gene: -
abundance: -
len: 15
j_gene: TRBJ2-3
CDR3aa: CASHRPRWGTDTQYF
CDR3nt: TGCGCCAGCCATAGGCCGAGGTGGGGCACAGATACGCAGTATTTT

v_gene: TRBV5-6
d_gene: -
abundance: -
len: 14
j_gene: TRBJ1-6
CDR3aa: CASSLADTNSPLHF
CDR3nt: TGTGCCAGCAGCTTGGCAGATACTAATTCACCCCTCCACTTT

v_gene: TRBV19
d_gene: -
abundance: -
len: 14
j_gene: TRBJ2-2
CDR3aa: CASSIDRETGELFF
CDR3nt: TGTGCCAGTAGTATAGACAGGGAAACCGGGGAGCTGTTTTTT

v_gene: TRBV7-2
d_gene: TRBD2
abundance: -
len: 17
j_gene: TRBJ2-1
CDR3aa: CASSFIFWTSGGNEQFF
CDR3nt: TGTGCCAGCAGCTTCATCTTCTGGACTAGCGGGGGGAATGAGCAGTTCTTC

v_gene: TRBV13
d_gene: TRBD1
abundance: -
len: 16
j_gene: TRBJ2-3
CDR3aa: CASSLGGTGGSDTQYF
CDR3nt: TGTGCCAGCAGCTTAGGAGGGACAGGGGGGTCAGATACGCAGTATTTT

v_gene: TRBV7-9
d_gene: -
abundance: -
len: 14
j_gene: TRBJ2-7
CDR3aa: CASSSPGLTYEQYF
CDR3nt: TGTGCCAGCAGCTCCCCGGGACTTACCTACGAGCAGTACTTC

v_gene: TRBV5-1
d_gene: -
abundance: -
len: 16
j_gene: TRBJ1-1
CDR3aa: CASSLAMAGVNTEAFF
CDR3nt: TGCGCCAGCAGCTTGGCCATGGCAGGGGTGAACACTGAAGCTTTCTTT

v_gene: TRBV27
d_gene: TRBD1
abundance: -
len: 14
j_gene: TRBJ1-2
CDR3aa: CASKPGQGNYGYTF
CDR3nt: TGTGCCAGCAAACCGGGACAGGGGAACTATGGCTACACCTTC

v_gene: TRBV5-8
d_gene: TRBD2
abundance: -
len: 12
j_gene: TRBJ2-5
CDR3aa: CASGRGQETQYF
CDR3nt: TGTGCCAGCGGGAGGGGCCAAGAGACCCAGTACTTC

v_gene: TRBV19
d_gene: TRBD1
abundance: -
len: 12
j_gene: TRBJ2-7
CDR3aa: CARDRASYEQYF
CDR3nt: TGTGCCAGGGACAGGGCCTCCTACGAGCAGTACTTC

v_gene: TRBV14
d_gene: TRBD1
abundance: -
len: 14
j_gene: TRBJ1-2
CDR3aa: CASSPFGQVYGYTF
CDR3nt: TGTGCCAGCAGCCCATTCGGACAGGTATATGGCTACACCTTC

v_gene: TRBV6-5
d_gene: -
abundance: -
len: 15
j_gene: TRBJ2-5
CDR3aa: CASSGDNRRGETQYF
CDR3nt: TGTGCCAGCAGCGGAGACAACCGGCGAGGGGAGACCCAGTACTTC

v_gene: TRBV19
d_gene: TRBD1
abundance: -
len: 15
j_gene: TRBJ2-7
CDR3aa: CASSIETGSSYEQYF
CDR3nt: TGTGCCAGTAGTATAGAGACAGGGAGCTCCTACGAGCAGTACTTC